The sequence of this T cell receptor (beta chain) was determined in a study of blood T cell repertoires in COVID-19. At the level of the study: Acute and convalescent COVID-19 samples came from the United States, Italy and Spain. PBMCs, B-cell-depleted T cells, or T cells provided the cDNA or gDNA that made up the material.

Germline lookup yields CDR1 SEHNR and CDR2 FQNEAQ (reference sequence). CDR3 length equals 12 residues. V lost 2 bases and J 9 bases, leaving 8 bases between the germline ends. Cohort allocation depended upon clinical history that participants reported. TCRdb keeps only in-frame clones here, not all; method: immunoSEQ multiplex PCR. The sample has about 350,000 clones; about 88% are singletons. V and J are TRBV7-9 and TRBJ1-5, with D hard to call. Sequencing input: PBMCs or T cells enriched from blood (not recorded which). The sequence derives from a woman in her thirties who had recovered from COVID-19. The CDR3 coding sequence is TGTGCCAGCAGCTTAAATTTCGGGCCCCAGCATTTT. Translation gives CASSLNFGPQHF. Based on the CDR3 plus reference TRBV7-9 and TRBJ1-5, the full variable domain is DTGVSQNPRHKITKRGQNVTFRCDPISEHNRLYWYRQTLGQGPEFLTYFQNEAQLEKSRLLSDRFSAERPKGSFSTLEIQRTEQGDSAMYLCASSLNFGPQHFGDGTRLSIL.